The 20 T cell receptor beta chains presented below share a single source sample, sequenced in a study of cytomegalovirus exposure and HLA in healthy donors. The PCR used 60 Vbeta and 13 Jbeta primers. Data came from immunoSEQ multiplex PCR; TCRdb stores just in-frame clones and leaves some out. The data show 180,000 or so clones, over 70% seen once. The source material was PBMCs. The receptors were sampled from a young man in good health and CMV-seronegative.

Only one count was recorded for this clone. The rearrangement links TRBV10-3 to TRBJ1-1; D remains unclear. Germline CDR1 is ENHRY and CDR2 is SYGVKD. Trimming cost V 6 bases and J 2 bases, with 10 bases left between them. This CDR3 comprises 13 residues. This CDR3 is CAISNNRNTEAFF. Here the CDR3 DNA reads TGTGCCATCAGCAACAACAGAAACACTGAAGCTTTCTTT.

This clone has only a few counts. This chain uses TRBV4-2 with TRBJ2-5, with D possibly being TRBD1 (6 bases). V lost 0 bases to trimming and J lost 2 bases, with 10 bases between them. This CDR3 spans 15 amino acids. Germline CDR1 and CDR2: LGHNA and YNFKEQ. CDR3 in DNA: TGTGCCAGCAGCCAAGATCGACAGGTGCAAGAGACCCAGTACTTC. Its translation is CASSQDRQVQETQYF.

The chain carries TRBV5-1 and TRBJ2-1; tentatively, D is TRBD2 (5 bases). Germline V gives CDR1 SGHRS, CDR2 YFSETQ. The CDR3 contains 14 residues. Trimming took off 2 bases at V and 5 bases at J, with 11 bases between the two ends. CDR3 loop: CASSFRAGDNEQFF. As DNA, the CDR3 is TGCGCCAGCAGCTTTCGGGCGGGCGACAATGAGCAGTTCTTC.

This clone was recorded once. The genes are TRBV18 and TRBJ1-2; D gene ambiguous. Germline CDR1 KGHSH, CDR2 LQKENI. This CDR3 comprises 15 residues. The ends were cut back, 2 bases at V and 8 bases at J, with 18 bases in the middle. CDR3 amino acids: CASSPVLGGPIGYTF. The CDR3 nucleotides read TGTGCCAGCTCACCAGTCCTAGGTGGCCCGATAGGCTACACCTTC.

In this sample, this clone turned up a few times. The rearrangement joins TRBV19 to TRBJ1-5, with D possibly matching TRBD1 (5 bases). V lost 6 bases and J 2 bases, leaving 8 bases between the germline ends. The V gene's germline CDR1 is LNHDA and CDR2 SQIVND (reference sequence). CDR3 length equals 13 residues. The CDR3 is CASSLTGNQPQHF. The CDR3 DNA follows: TGTGCCAGTAGCCTGACAGGCAATCAGCCCCAGCATTTT.

In DNA, the CDR3 is TGTGCCAGCAGCTTAGACAGGCGGGGGGGCCGCGAGCAGTACTTC. This encodes CASSLDRRGGREQYF. This chain connects TRBV7-2 to TRBJ2-7, with TRBD2 matching over 9 bases. The CDR3 contains 15 residues. Germline lookup yields CDR1 SGHTA and CDR2 FQGNSA. J gave up 6 bases and V 1 base, and 7 bases lay outside the gene matches.

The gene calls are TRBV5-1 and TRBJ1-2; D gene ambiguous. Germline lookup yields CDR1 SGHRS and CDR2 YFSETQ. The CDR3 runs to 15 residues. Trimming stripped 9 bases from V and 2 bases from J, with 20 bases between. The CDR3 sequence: CATTRAPESNYGYTF. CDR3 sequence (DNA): TGCGCCACTACGCGGGCGCCAGAGTCAAACTATGGCTACACCTTC.

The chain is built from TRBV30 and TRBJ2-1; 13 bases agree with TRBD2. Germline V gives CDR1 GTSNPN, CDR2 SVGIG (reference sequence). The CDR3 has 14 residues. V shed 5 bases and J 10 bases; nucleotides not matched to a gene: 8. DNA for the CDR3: TGTGCCTGGTCCACTAGCGGGGGGGCCTGGGAGCAGTTCTTC. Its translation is CAWSTSGGAWEQFF. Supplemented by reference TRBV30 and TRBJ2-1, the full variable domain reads SQTIHQWPATLVQPVGSPLSLECTVEGTSNPNLYWYRQAAGRGLQLLFYSVGIGQISSEVPQNLSASRPQDRQFILSSKKLLLSDSGFYLCAWSTSGGAWEQFFGPGTRLTVL.

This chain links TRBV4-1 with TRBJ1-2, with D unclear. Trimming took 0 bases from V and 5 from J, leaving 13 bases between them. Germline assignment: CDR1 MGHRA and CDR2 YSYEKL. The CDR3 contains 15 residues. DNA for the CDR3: TGCGCCAGCAGCCAAGATCGGGTCAGTTCTTATGGCTACACCTTC. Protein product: CASSQDRVSSYGYTF.

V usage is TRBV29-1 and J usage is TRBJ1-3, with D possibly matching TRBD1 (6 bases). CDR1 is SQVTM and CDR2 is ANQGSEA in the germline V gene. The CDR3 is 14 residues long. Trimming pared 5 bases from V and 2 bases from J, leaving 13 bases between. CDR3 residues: CSVQSYRAGNTIYF. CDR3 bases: TGCAGCGTTCAATCCTACAGGGCTGGAAACACCATATATTTT.

The CDR3 region has the DNA TGTGCCAGCAACCCCGACAGACAAGAGACCCAGTACTTC. It encodes CASNPDRQETQYF. The chain is built from TRBV2 and TRBJ2-5, with D maybe TRBD1 (5 bases). CDR3 size: 13 residues. V was pared by 7 bases and J by 2 bases, with 11 bases between. Germline lookup yields CDR1 SNHLY and CDR2 FYNNEI.

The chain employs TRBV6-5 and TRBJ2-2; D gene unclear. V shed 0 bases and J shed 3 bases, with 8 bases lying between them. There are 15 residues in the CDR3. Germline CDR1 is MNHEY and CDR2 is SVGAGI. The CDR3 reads CASSYSSRHTGELFF. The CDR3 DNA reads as TGTGCCAGCAGTTACTCTAGCAGACACACCGGGGAGCTGTTTTTT.

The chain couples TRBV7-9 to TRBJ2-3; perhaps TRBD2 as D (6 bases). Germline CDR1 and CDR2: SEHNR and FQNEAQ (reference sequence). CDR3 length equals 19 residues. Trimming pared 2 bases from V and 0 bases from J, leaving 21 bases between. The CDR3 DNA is TGTGCCAGCAGCTTATCATGGCAGGGATATGGGACTAGCACAGATACGCAGTATTTT. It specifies CASSLSWQGYGTSTDTQYF.

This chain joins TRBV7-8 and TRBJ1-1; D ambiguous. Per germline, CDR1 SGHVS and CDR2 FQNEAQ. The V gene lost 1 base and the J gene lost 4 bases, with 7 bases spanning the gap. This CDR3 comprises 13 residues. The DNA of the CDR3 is TGTGCCAGCAGCTTAGGGGCTTTCACTGAAGCTTTCTTT. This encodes CASSLGAFTEAFF.

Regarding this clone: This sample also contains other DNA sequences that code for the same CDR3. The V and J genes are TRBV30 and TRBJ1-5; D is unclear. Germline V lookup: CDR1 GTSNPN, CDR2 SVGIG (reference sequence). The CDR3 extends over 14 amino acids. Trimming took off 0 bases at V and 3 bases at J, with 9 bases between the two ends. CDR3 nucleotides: TGTGCCTGGAGTGTTGGCGGATCCAATCAGCCCCAGCATTTT. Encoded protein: CAWSVGGSNQPQHF.

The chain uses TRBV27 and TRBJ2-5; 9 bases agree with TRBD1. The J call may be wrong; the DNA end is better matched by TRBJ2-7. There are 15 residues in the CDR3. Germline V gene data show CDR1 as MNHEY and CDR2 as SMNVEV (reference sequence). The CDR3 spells CASRTTGGRSYEQYF. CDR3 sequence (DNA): TGTGCCAGCAGGACCACAGGGGGCCGCTCCTACGAGCAGTACTTC.

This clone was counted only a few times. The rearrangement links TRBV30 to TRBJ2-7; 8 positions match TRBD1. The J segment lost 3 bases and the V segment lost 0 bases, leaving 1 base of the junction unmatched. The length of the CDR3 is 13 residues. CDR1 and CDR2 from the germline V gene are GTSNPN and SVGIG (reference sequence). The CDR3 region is CAWSVQGGYEQYF. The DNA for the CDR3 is TGTGCCTGGAGTGTACAGGGGGGCTACGAGCAGTACTTC.

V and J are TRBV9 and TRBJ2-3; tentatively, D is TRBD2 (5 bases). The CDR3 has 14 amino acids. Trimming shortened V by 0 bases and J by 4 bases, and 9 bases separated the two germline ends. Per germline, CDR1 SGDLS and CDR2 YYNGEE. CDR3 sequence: CASSVELVPDTQYF. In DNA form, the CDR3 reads TGTGCCAGCAGCGTAGAACTAGTCCCAGATACGCAGTATTTT.

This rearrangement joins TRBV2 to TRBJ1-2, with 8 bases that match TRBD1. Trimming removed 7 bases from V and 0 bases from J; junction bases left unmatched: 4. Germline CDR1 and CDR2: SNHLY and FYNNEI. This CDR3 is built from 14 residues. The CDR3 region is CASKQGASNYGYTF. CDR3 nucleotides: TGTGCCAGCAAGCAGGGGGCCTCTAACTATGGCTACACCTTC.

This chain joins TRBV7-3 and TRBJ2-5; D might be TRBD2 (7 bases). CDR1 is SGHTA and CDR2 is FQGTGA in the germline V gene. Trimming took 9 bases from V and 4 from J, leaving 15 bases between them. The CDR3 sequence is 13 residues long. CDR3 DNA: TGTGCCAGTAGTCGGGGGGCCGGAGAGACCCAGTACTTC. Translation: CASSRGAGETQYF.